The rows below give T cell receptor beta chains drawn from one sample of a study of T cell responses to AZD1222 COVID-19 vaccine. This table comes from immunoSEQ multiplex PCR, and its TCRdb copy is limited to in-frame clones, with some not included. The sample shows under 70,000 clones, 80% of them seen only once. This sample comprised peripheral blood, obtained 28 days after the second AZD1222 dose. Source of these receptors: an adult who received the AZD1222 COVID-19 vaccine. The conserved cysteine and the conserved F or W are not part of the CDR3 here.

J gene,CDR3 length,V gene,CDR3 protein
TRBJ1-5,12,TRBV7-2,ASSLGLTGQPQH
TRBJ1-1,12,TRBV19,ASSIPRLNTEAF
TRBJ1-1,14,TRBV5-1,ASTATAGTGNTEAF
TRBJ1-2,12,TRBV4-2,ASSQDGRDYGYT
TRBJ2-3,11,TRBV6-5,ASRTQGADTQY
TRBJ1-2,13,TRBV6-5,ASSLYRGKDYGYT
TRBJ2-3,14,TRBV14,ASSQGSSVSTDTQY
TRBJ1-5,15,TRBV28,ASSSRAIAYSNQPQH
TRBJ2-6,12,TRBV6-4,ASSLYSGANVLT
TRBJ2-7,12,TRBV5-4,ASSLRQGSYEQY
TRBJ1-5,11,TRBV29-1,SVVQGRGQPQH
TRBJ1-2,12,TRBV6-5,ASSRDRDNYGYT
TRBJ2-5,13,TRBV18,ASSPRPLTQETQY
TRBJ1-1,11,TRBV5-6,ASSLGRFTEAF
TRBJ2-3,13,TRBV2,ATTKGGLSTDTQY
TRBJ1-2,11,TRBV27,ASSPTRKVGYT
TRBJ2-5,16,TRBV28,ASSFPLGAGDVQETQY
TRBJ2-2,14,TRBV10-1,ASSERTSGGTGELF
TRBJ1-2,12,TRBV6-5,ASSLRSPDYGYT
TRBJ2-3,14,TRBV6-5,ASSYLGGPSTDTQY
TRBJ1-2,13,TRBV6-5,ASSLMTGRTYGYT
TRBJ2-5,16,TRBV5-1,ASSLGYHGTRLQETQY
TRBJ1-1,13,TRBV11-1,ASSGLRGRFTEAF
TRBJ1-2,13,TRBV10-3,AISEWGQGGYGYT
TRBJ1-2,11,TRBV19,ASSSVGGYGYT
TRBJ2-2,14,TRBV5-6,ASSLGAGIPTGELF
TRBJ1-4,12,TRBV7-9,ASSIQTGREKLF
TRBJ2-3,10,TRBV5-6,ASSLRTDTQY
TRBJ2-2,11,TRBV12-3/TRBV12-4,ASSLTGPGELF
TRBJ1-3,12,TRBV29-1,SVEGTFSGNTIY
TRBJ2-7,9,TRBV10-3,AIGESYEQY
TRBJ2-4,13,TRBV15,ATSRTGAGGDIQY